The sequence of this T cell receptor beta chain was determined in a study of Graves' ophthalmopathy and Graves' hyperthyroidism. V gave up 0 bases and J gave up 0 bases, with 12 bases separating them. The germline V gene has CDR1 SGHAT and CDR2 FQDESV (reference sequence). CDR3 length equals 16 residues. Investigators amplified TCR beta CDR3 regions from RNA transcripts. Second-round multiplex PCR followed a first-round RT-PCR using HTBI primers. TCRdb redid the calling of the multiplex PCR reads with MiXCR, one entry per CDR3 protein. The sample has hundreds of thousands of distinct CDR3 sequences, 20% to 25% seen once; the top ten hold roughly 3%.

The sample consisted of peripheral blood. This rearrangement joins TRBV11-1 to TRBJ2-7; D possibly matches TRBD1 or TRBD2 (5 bases each). The sequence derives from a woman younger than 30 with stable Graves' hyperthyroidism. The CDR3 nucleotides read TGTGCCAGCAGCTTAGCGTTGGGGGTCTACTCCTACGAGCAGTACTTC. This translates into CASSLALGVYSYEQYF.